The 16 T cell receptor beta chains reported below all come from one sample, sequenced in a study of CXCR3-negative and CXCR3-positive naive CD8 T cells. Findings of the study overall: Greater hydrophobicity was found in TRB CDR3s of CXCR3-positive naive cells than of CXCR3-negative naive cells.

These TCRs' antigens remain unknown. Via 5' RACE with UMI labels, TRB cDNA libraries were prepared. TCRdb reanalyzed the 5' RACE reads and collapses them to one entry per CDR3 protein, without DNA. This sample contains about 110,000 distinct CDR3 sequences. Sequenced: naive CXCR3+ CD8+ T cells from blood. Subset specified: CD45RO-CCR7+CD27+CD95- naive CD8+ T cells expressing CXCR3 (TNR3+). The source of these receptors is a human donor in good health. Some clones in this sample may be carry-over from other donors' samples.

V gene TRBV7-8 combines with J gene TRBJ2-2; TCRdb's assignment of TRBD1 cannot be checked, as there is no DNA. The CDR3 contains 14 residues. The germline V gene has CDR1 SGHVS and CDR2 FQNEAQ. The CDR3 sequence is CASSLLGGTGELFF.

The CDR3 region is CSADTTKTYEQYF. The chain is built from TRBV20-1 and TRBJ2-7. Germline V gives CDR1 DFQATT, CDR2 SNEGSKA (reference sequence). This CDR3 contains 13 residues.

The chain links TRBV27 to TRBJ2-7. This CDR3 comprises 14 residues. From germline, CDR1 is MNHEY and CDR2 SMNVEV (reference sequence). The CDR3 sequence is CASSFIAGAHEQYF.

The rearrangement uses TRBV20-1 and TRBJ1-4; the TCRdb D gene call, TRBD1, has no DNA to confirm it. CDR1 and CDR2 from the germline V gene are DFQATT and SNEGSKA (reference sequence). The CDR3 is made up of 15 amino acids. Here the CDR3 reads CSATLMGAAEEKLFF.

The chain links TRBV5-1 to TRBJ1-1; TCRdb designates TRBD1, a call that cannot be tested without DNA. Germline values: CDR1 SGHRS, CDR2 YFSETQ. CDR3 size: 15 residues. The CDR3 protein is CASSAADNMNTEAFF.

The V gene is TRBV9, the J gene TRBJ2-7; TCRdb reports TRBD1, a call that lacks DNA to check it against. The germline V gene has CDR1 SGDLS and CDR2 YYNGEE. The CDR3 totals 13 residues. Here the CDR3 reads CASSEPGKYEQYF.

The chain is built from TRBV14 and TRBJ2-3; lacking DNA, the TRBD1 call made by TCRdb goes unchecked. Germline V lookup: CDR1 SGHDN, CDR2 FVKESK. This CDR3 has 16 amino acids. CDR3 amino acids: CASSLGGGGSTDTQYF.

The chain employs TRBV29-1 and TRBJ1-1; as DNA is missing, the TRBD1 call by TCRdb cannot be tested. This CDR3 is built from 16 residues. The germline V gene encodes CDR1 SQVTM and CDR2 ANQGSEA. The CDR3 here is CSPMPQGNELSTEAFF.

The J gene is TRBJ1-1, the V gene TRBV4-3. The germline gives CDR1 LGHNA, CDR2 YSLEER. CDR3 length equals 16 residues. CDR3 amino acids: CASSQDRNGMNTEAFF.

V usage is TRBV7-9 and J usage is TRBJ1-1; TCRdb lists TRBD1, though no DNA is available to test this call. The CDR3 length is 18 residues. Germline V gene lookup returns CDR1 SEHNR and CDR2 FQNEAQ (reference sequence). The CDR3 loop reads CANSESRLGGPMNTEAFF.

CDR3 loop: CASSQGAGGADTQYF. This sequence joins TRBV4-2 and TRBJ2-3; the D call of TRBD1 rests on TCRdb alone, since no DNA is present to check it. In germline, CDR1 is LGHNA, CDR2 YNFKEQ. CDR3 length: 15 amino acids.

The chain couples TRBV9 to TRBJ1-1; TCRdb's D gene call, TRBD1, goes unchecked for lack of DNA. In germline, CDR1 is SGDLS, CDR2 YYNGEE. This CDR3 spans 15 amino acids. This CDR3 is CASSYGGGLRAEAFF.

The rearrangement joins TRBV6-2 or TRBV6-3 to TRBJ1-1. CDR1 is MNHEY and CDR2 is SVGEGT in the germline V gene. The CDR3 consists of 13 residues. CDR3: CASREGSPLEAFF.

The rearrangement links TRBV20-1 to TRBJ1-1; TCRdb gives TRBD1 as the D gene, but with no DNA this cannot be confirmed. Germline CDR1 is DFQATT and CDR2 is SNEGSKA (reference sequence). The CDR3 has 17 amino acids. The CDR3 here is CSARDLLWTGMSTEAFF.

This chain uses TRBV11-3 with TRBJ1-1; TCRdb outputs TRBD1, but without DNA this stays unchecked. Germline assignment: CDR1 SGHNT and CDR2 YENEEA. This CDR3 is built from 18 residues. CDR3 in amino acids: CASRRRGGTGGVNTEAFF. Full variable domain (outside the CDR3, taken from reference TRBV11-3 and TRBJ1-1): EAGVVQSPRYKIIEKKQPVAFWCNPISGHNTLYWYLQNLGQGPELLIRYENEEAVDDSQLPKDRFSAERLKGVDSTLKIQPAELGDSAVYLCASRRRGGTGGVNTEAFFGQGTRLTVV.

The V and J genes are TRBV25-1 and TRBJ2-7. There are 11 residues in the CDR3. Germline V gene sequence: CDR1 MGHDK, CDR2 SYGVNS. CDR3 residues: CASGDSYEQYF.